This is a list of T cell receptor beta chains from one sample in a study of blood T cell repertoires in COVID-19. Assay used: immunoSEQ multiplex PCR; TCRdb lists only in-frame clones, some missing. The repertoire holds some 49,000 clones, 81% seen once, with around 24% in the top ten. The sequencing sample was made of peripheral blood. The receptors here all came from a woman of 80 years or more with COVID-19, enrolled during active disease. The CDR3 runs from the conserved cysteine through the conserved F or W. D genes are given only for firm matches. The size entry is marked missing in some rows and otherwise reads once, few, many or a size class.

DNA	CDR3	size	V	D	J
TGTGCCAGCAGCTTGGGGGGGTCCTACAATGAGCAGTTCTTC	CASSLGGSYNEQFF	.	TRBV7-3	TRBD2	TRBJ2-1
TGTGCCAGCAGTATCCCCAGGGGGTTTGGGACCCAGTACTTC	CASSIPRGFGTQYF	.	TRBV28	TRBD1	TRBJ2-5
TGTGCCAGCAGCCAGCCGGGACAGGGCTACGAGACCCAGTACTTC	CASSQPGQGYETQYF	.	TRBV4-2	TRBD1	TRBJ2-5
TGTGCCTGGAGAGAGACTAGCGGGTTCTACGAGCAGTACTTC	CAWRETSGFYEQYF	.	TRBV30	TRBD2	TRBJ2-7
TGTGCCAGCAGCGCCAGGAAATACAATGAGCAGTTCTTC	CASSARKYNEQFF	.	TRBV6-5	.	TRBJ2-1
TGTGCCAGCAGCTTAGCCTTCGCACCTATGAACACTGAAGCTTTCTTT	CASSLAFAPMNTEAFF	few	TRBV7-2	.	TRBJ1-1
TGTGCCAGCAGCTCGGAACAGGGTTTTGGTCAGCCCCAGCATTTT	CASSSEQGFGQPQHF	.	TRBV7-6	.	TRBJ1-5
TGTGCCAGTAGTACGAGCGGGGGACGAGGTACTGAAGCTTTCTTT	CASSTSGGRGTEAFF	.	TRBV19	.	TRBJ1-1
TGTGCCAGCAGCGCGGGCCTATACACCGGGGAGCTGTTTTTT	CASSAGLYTGELFF	.	TRBV5-5	.	TRBJ2-2
TGTGCCAGCAGCTCAGCCGGGACTAGCGTCCGGGAGCAGTTCTTC	CASSSAGTSVREQFF	.	TRBV11-2	TRBD2	TRBJ2-1
TGTGCCAGCATGGACTCCAGCTCCTACAATGAGCAGTTCTTC	CASMDSSSYNEQFF	.	TRBV2	.	TRBJ2-1
TGTGCCACCAGCAGGGGGTGGACAGGGATGAACACTGAAGCTTTCTTT	CATSRGWTGMNTEAFF	.	TRBV15	TRBD1	TRBJ1-1
TGTGCCAGCAGCTTAGACCCCGTTTACAGGGAAAATAATGAAAAACTGTTTTTT	CASSLDPVYRENNEKLFF	.	TRBV7-2	.	TRBJ1-4
TGTGCCAGCCAAGATGGAAGGGGAGCTTTCTTT	CASQDGRGAFF	once	TRBV6-5	.	TRBJ1-1
TGTGCCAGCAGCCCGACAGGGAGCACTGAAGCTTTCTTT	CASSPTGSTEAFF	.	TRBV6-5	TRBD1	TRBJ1-1